This T cell receptor (beta chain) was sequenced during a study of OX40 agonist ivuxolimab in advanced cancers. As for the study in general: It was ivuxolimab, an agonistic anti-OX40 (CD134) antibody, that patients were treated with.

Study conclusions and caveats: Averaging showed that CD8+ T cells had more expanded clones than CD4+ did.

Produced via immunoSEQ multiplex PCR; TCRdb's table is partial and in-frame only. The data contain about 62,000 clones, 85% of them singletons. Remarks on this clone: Its cognate antigen is unknown.

CDR1 and CDR2 (germline): SGHRS, YFSETQ. The CDR3 has 16 amino acids. V lost 1 base, J lost 5 bases, and 8 bases stayed unmatched. The sample was CD4+ or CD8+ T cells sorted from blood, taken in a trial of the OX40 agonist ivuxolimab. The chain carries TRBV5-1 and TRBJ2-5, with 10 bases matching TRBD1. This TCR derives from an adult with an advanced solid tumor such as melanoma, head and neck, liver or kidney cancer. Written as DNA, the CDR3 is TGCGCCAGCAGCTTGCTCGGGACAGGGGATCGGGAGACCCAGTACTTC. Translated: CASSLLGTGDRETQYF.